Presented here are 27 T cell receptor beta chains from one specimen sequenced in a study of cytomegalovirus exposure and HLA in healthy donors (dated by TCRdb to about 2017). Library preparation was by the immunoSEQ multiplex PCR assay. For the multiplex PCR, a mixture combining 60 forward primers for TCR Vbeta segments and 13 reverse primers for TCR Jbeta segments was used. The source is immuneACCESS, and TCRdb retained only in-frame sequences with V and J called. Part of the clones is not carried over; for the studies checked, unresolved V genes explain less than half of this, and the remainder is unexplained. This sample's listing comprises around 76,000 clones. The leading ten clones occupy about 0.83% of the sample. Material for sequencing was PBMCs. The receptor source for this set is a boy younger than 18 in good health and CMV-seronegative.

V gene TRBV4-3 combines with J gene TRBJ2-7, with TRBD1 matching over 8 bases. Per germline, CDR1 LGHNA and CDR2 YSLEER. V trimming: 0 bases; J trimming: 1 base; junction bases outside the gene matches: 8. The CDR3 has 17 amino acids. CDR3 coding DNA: TGCGCCAGCAGCCAAGATGGCCTAGGACAGGGATCCTACGAGCAGTACTTC. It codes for CASSQDGLGQGSYEQYF.

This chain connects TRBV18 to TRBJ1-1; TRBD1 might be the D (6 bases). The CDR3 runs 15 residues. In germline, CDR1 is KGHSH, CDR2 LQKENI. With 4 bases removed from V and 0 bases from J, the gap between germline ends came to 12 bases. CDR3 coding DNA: TGTGCCAGCTCACAAACGACAGGTATGAACACTGAAGCTTTCTTT. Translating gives CASSQTTGMNTEAFF.

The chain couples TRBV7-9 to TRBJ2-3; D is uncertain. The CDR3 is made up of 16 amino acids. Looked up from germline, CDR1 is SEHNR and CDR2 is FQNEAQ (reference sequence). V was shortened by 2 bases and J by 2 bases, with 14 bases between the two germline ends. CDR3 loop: CASSLRGYGSTDTQYF. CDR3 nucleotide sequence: TGTGCCAGCAGCTTACGCGGATATGGATCCACAGATACGCAGTATTTT.

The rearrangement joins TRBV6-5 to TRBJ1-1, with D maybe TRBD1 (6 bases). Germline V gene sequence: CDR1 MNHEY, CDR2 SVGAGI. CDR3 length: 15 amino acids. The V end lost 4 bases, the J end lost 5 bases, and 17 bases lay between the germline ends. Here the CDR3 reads CASSSQPTGLTEAFF. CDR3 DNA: TGTGCCAGCAGTTCTCAACCCACAGGGCTTACTGAAGCTTTCTTT.

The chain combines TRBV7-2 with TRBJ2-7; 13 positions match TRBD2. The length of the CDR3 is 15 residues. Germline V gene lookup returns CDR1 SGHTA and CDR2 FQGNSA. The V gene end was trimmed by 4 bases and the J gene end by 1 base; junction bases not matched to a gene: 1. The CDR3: CASSWGLAGSYEQYF. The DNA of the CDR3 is TGTGCCAGCAGCTGGGGACTAGCGGGGTCCTACGAGCAGTACTTC.

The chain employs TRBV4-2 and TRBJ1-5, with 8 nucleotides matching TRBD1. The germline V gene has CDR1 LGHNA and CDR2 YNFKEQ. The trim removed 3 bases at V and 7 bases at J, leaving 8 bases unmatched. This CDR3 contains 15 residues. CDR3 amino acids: CASSQGGQGNQPQHF. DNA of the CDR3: TGTGCCAGCAGCCAGGGCGGACAGGGAAACCAGCCCCAGCATTTT.

CDR3 amino acids: CASSESDSHADTQYF. The CDR3 coding sequence is TGTGCCAGCAGTGAGAGTGACTCCCATGCGGATACGCAGTATTTT. J is TRBJ2-3 and V is TRBV6-1; no firm D call. Germline V gene sequence: CDR1 MNHNS, CDR2 SASEGT. The CDR3 has 15 residues. With 3 bases removed from V and 6 bases from J, the gap between germline ends came to 16 bases.

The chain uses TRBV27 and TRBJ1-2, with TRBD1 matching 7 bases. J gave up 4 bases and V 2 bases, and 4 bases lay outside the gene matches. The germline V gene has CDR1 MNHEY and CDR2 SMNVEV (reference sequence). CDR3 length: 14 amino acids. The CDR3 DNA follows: TGTGCCAGCAGTTTAGGAGGGGGCGGCTATGGCTACACCTTC. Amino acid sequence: CASSLGGGGYGYTF.

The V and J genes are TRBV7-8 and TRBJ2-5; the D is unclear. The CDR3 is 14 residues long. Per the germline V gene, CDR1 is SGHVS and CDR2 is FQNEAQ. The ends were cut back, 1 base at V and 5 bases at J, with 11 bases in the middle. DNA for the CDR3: TGTGCCAGCAGCTTAGAATCGTACCGGGAGACCCAGTACTTC. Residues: CASSLESYRETQYF.

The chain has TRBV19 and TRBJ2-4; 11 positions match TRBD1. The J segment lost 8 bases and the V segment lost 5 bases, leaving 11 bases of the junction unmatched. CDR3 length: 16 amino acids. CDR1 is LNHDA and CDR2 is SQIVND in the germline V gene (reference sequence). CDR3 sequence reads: CASSPRTGGPIDIQYF. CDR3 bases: TGTGCCAGTAGTCCGCGGACAGGGGGCCCCATTGACATTCAGTACTTC.

The CDR3 is CASSEASNSPLHF. CDR3 bases: TGTGCCAGCAGTGAAGCATCAAATTCACCCCTCCACTTT. J is TRBJ1-6 and V is TRBV6-1; D is ambiguous. Trimming shortened V by 0 bases and J by 7 bases, and 4 bases separated the two germline ends. This CDR3 has 13 residues. Germline CDR1 reads MNHNS; CDR2 reads SASEGT.

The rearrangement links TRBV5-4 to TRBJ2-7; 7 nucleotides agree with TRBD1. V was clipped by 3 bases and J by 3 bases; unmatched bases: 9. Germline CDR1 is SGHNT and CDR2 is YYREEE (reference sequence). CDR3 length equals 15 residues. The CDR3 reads CASSSGDSVNYEQYF. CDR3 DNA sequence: TGTGCCAGCAGCTCAGGGGACAGCGTCAACTACGAGCAGTACTTC.

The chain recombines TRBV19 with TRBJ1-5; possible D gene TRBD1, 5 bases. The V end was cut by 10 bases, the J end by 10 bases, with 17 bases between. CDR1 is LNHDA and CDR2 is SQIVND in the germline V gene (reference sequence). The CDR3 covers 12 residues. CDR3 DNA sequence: TGTGCCACGACAGCCGCCGGCAGCCCCCAGCATTTT. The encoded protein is CATTAAGSPQHF.

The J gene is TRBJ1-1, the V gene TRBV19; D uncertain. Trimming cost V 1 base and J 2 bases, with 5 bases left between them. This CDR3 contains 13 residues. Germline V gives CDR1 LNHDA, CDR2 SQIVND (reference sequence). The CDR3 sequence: CASSIGRNTEAFF. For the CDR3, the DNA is TGTGCCAGTAGTATAGGCAGAAACACTGAAGCTTTCTTT.

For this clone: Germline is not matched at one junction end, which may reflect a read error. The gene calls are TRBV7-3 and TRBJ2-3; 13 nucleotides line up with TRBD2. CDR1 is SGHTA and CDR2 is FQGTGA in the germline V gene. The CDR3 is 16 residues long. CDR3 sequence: CASSLTSGGGTDTQYF. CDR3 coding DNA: TGTGCCAGCAGTTTAACTAGCGGGGGGGGCACAGATACGCAGTATTTT.

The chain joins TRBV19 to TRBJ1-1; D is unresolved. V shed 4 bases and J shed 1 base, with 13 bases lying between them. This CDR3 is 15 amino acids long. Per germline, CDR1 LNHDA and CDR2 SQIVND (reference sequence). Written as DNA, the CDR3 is TGTGCCAGTAGTAAGTTTTGGCACCAGAACACTGAAGCTTTCTTT. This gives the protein CASSKFWHQNTEAFF.

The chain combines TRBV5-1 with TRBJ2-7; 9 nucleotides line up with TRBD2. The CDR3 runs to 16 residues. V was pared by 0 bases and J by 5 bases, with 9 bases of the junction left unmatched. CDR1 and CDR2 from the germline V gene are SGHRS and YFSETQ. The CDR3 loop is CASSLGTSESSNEQYF. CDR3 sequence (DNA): TGCGCCAGCAGCTTGGGGACTAGCGAATCATCCAACGAGCAGTACTTC.

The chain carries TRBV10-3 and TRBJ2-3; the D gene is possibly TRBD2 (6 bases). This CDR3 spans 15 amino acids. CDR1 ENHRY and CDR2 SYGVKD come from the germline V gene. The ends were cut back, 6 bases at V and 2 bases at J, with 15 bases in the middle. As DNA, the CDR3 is TGTGCCATCAGATCCTCGGGACTTTCCACAGATACGCAGTATTTT. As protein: CAIRSSGLSTDTQYF.

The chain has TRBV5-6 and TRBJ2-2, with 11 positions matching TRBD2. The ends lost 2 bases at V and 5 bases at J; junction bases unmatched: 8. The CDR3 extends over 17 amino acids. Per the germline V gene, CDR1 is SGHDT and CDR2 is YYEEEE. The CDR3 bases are TGTGCCAGCAGCTTTTTAGCGGGGGGGTTCGAAACCGGGGAGCTGTTTTTT. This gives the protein CASSFLAGGFETGELFF. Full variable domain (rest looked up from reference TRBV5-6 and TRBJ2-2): DAGVTQSPTHLIKTRGQQVTLRCSPKSGHDTVSWYQQALGQGPQFIFQYYEEEERQRGNFPDRFSGHQFPNYSSELNVNALLLGDSALYLCASSFLAGGFETGELFFGEGSRLTVL.

The CDR3 nucleotides are TGTGCCAGCAGTCGATTACAGGAGGGCGCCTACGAGCAGTACTTC. It encodes CASSRLQEGAYEQYF. This chain uses TRBV6-1 with TRBJ2-7, with a possible D match to TRBD2 (6 bases). Trimming shortened V by 5 bases and J by 2 bases, and 16 bases separated the two germline ends. The CDR3 has 15 residues. CDR1 is MNHNS and CDR2 is SASEGT in the germline V gene.

CDR3 protein: CASSLGLTGSFYEQYF. CDR3 nucleotide sequence: TGTGCCAGCAGCTTAGGCCTGACAGGGTCTTTCTACGAGCAGTACTTC. The chain links TRBV13 to TRBJ2-7; 7 nucleotides line up with TRBD1. This CDR3 contains 16 residues. V lost 0 bases, J lost 3 bases, and 8 bases stayed unmatched. Germline loops: CDR1 PRHDT, CDR2 FYEKMQ (reference sequence).

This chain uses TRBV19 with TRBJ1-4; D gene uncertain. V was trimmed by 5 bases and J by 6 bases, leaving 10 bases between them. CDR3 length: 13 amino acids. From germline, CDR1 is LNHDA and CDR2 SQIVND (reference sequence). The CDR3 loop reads CASSADGDEKLFF. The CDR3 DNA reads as TGTGCCAGTAGTGCGGACGGGGATGAAAAACTGTTTTTT. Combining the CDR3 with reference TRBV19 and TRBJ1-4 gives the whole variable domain DGGITQSPKYLFRKEGQNVTLSCEQNLNHDAMYWYRQDPGQGLRLIYYSQIVNDFQKGDIAEGYSVSREKKESFPLTVTSAQKNPTAFYLCASSADGDEKLFFGSGTQLSVL.

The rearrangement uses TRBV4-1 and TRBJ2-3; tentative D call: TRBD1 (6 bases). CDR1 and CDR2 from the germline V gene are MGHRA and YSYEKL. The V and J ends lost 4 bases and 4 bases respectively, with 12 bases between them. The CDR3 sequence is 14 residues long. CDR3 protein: CASSRRGGSDTQYF. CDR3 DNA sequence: TGCGCCAGCAGCCGCCGAGGGGGATCAGATACGCAGTATTTT.

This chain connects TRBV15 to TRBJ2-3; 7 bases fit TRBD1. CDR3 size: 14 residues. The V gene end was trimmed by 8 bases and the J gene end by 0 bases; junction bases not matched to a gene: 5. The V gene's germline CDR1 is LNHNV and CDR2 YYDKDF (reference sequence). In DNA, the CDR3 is TGTGCCACCCGGGACAGAGCTAGCACAGATACGCAGTATTTT. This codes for CATRDRASTDTQYF. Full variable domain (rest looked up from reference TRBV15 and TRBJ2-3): DAMVIQNPRYQVTQFGKPVTLSCSQTLNHNVMYWYQQKSSQAPKLLFHYYDKDFNNEADTPDNFQSRRPNTSFCFLDIRSPGLGDTAMYLCATRDRASTDTQYFGPGTRLTVL.

The CDR3 DNA reads as TGTGCCAGCAGCGATTCTAAACACGAGCAGTACTTC. This gives the protein CASSDSKHEQYF. V gene TRBV9 combines with J gene TRBJ2-7; D not certain. V was trimmed by 3 bases and J by 5 bases, leaving 9 bases between them. The CDR3 has 12 residues. Per the germline V gene, CDR1 is SGDLS and CDR2 is YYNGEE.

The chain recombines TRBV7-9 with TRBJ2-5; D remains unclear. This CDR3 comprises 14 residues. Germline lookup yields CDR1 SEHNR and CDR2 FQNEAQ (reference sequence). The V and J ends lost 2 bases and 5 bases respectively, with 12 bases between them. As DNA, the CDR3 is TGTGCCAGCAGCTTAATGAGTGGTTCTGAGACCCAGTACTTC. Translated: CASSLMSGSETQYF. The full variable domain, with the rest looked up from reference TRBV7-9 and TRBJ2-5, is DTGVSQNPRHKITKRGQNVTFRCDPISEHNRLYWYRQTLGQGPEFLTYFQNEAQLEKSRLLSDRFSAERPKGSFSTLEIQRTEQGDSAMYLCASSLMSGSETQYFGPGTRLLVL.

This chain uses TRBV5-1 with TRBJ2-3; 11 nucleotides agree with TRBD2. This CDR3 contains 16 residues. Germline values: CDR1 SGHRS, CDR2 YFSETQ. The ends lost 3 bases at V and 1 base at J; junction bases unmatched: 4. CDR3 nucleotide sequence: TGCGCCAGCAGCTCGTTAGCGGGGGGGGGCACAGATACGCAGTATTTT. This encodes CASSSLAGGGTDTQYF.